Below are 4 T cell receptor beta chains sequenced from a single sample in a study of blood T cell repertoires in COVID-19. Assay used: immunoSEQ multiplex PCR; TCRdb lists only in-frame clones, some missing. The sample shows roughly 58,000 clones, about 80% of them seen only once. The sequenced material came from peripheral blood. These receptors were collected from a man aged 50-60 years with active or convalescent COVID-19.

This chain links TRBV29-1 with TRBJ2-5; TRBD1 matches at 9 bases. Germline V CDR1 and CDR2: SQVTM, ANQGSEA. Trimming removed 1 base from V and 1 base from J; junction bases left unmatched: 13. The CDR3 covers 18 residues. CDR3 region: CSVEGGTGRSLPQETQYF. Here the CDR3 DNA reads TGCAGCGTTGAAGGGGGGACAGGGAGGTCGCTCCCCCAAGAGACCCAGTACTTC. Looking up the rest from reference TRBV29-1 and TRBJ2-5 gives the full variable domain: SAVISQKPSRDICQRGTSLTIQCQVDSQVTMMFWYRQQPGQSLTLIATANQGSEATYESGFVIDKFPISRPNLTFSTLTVSNMSPEDSSIYLCSVEGGTGRSLPQETQYFGPGTRLLVL.

J is TRBJ1-1 and V is TRBV19, with TRBD1 matching over 9 bases. The CDR3 runs 19 residues. CDR1 is LNHDA, CDR2 SQIVND, per germline (reference sequence). The junction had 19 bases not matched to a gene; V was cut back by 8 bases and J by 0 bases. The CDR3 is CASDTGDRAGSFMNTEAFF. CDR3 in DNA: TGTGCCAGTGATACGGGGGACAGGGCAGGCTCGTTCATGAACACTGAAGCTTTCTTT.

The V gene is TRBV11-2, the J gene TRBJ1-1, with a weak D call TRBD1 (6 bases). Germline CDR1 and CDR2: SGHAT and FQNNGV. The V end lost 5 bases, the J end lost 10 bases, and 14 bases lay between the germline ends. The CDR3 contains 12 residues. This CDR3 is CASSRNARGAFF. In DNA form, the CDR3 reads TGTGCCAGCAGCCGGAATGCCAGGGGAGCTTTCTTT.

This clone appeared a few times. DNA for the CDR3: TGTGCCAGCAGCTTAGCGGTCGGCGGGATCACTGAAGCTTTCTTT. Protein sequence: CASSLAVGGITEAFF. This chain links TRBV7-2 with TRBJ1-1, with D hard to call. This CDR3 comprises 15 residues. Germline CDR1 and CDR2: SGHTA and FQGNSA. The V end lost 0 bases, the J end lost 4 bases, and 12 bases lay between the germline ends.